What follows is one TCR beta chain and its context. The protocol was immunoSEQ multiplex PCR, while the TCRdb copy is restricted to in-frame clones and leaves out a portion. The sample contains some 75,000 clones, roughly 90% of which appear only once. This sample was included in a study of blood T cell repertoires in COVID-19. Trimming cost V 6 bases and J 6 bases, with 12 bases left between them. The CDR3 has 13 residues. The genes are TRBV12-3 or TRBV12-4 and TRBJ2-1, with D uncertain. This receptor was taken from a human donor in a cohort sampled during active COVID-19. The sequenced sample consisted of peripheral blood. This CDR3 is CASSPEWANEQFF. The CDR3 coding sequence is TGTGCCAGCAGCCCCGAGTGGGCCAATGAGCAGTTCTTC.